This T cell receptor beta chain stems from a study of control samples from healthy donors and cancer patients. TCRdb's table, derived via immunoSEQ multiplex PCR, lists solely in-frame clones and lacks some. Of about 120,000 clones listed, around 87% are singletons. CDR1 and CDR2 (germline): LNHDA, SQIVND (reference sequence). The ends lost 3 bases at V and 7 bases at J; junction bases unmatched: 2. This CDR3 region has 12 residues. The sequenced sample was blood. The source is a man aged 60 to 75 in good health. This chain uses TRBV19 with TRBJ1-1, with 7 bases identical to TRBD1. CDR3 in amino acids: CASSIGTVEAFF. The CDR3 coding sequence is TGTGCCAGTAGTATCGGGACAGTTGAAGCTTTCTTT. Combining the CDR3 with reference TRBV19 and TRBJ1-1 gives the whole variable domain DGGITQSPKYLFRKEGQNVTLSCEQNLNHDAMYWYRQDPGQGLRLIYYSQIVNDFQKGDIAEGYSVSREKKESFPLTVTSAQKNPTAFYLCASSIGTVEAFFGQGTRLTVV.